This T cell receptor (beta chain) comes out of a study of T cell repertoires in cytomegalovirus infection (dated by TCRdb to between 2019 and 2020). Concerning the study at large: Peptide stimulations targeted recently identified HLA-C-restricted CMV epitopes, whose presentation resists viral immunomodulation, together with well-studied HLA-B-restricted epitopes. Because public TCR beta signatures pointed to carriage of CMV infection together with the matching HLA type, the HLA type of each donor mattered for the analysis.

The sample was run on an Illumina HiSeq 1500. TCRdb reworked the public reads: Q25 trimming with fastp, MiXCR clone assembly, productive beta chains retained. Each record represents a unique CDR3 protein, reported with the most common genes and DNA among its rows. The sample includes approximately 590,000 distinct CDR3 sequences, with 40% observed a single time. Around 48% of the sample comes from the top ten. CDR1 SGHNT and CDR2 YENEEA were looked up in the germline V gene. Counted from cysteine to phenylalanine, this CDR3 has 14 amino acids. Only CDR3 DNA remains: 42 bases, in frame from the first base. The germline ends are 16 bases apart after V is trimmed by 5 bases and J by 5 bases. According to the study, the label for this sample's treatment or condition signals: in vitro stimulation with specific CMV peptide epitopes to enrich CMV-specific T cells. A remark on this clonotype: Its antigen is unknown. Base qualities are not provided; no much larger clone lies one nucleotide away.

On the study overall, not on this receptor specifically: In both this cohort and an independent cohort of a few hundred donors, the cumulative frequency of public TCR beta family members distinguished carriers of CMV infection plus the relevant HLA type. In the ex vivo response, HLA-C-restricted CMV-specific TCR beta clonotypes were dominant, and in two of eight donors the single most frequent clonotype came from this HLA-C-restricted group.

Sequencing used cultured PBMCs, obtained from culture after CMV antigen stimulation. The chain is encoded by TRBV11-3 joined to TRBJ2-7; the best D guess is TRBD1, with 5 bases matching. This clonotype originated in a human donor in good health (CMV status not recorded). Some clones in this sample may be carry-over from other donors' samples. The bases read TGTGCCAGCAGCCCTCCTGGTAAAGGGGACGAGCAGTACTTC. Its product reads: CASSPPGKGDEQYF.